The next 20 T cell receptor beta chains were all read from a single sample in a study of cytomegalovirus exposure and HLA in healthy donors. Primers for the PCR totalled 60 Vbeta and 13 Jbeta. Some clones are missing from TCRdb's copy, which holds only in-frame ones; the method was immunoSEQ multiplex PCR. The table lists 110,000 to 150,000 clones, 82% of them singletons. Sequencing input: PBMCs. These receptors originate from a man between 18 and 35 years old in good health and CMV-seropositive.

This sequence joins TRBV7-3 and TRBJ2-1; 8 bases line up with TRBD2. This CDR3 comprises 14 residues. Germline values: CDR1 SGHTA, CDR2 FQGTGA. With V trimmed by 5 bases and J by 3 bases, 3 bases remained unmatched. The CDR3 region is CASSGGTSYNEQFF. The CDR3 nucleotides read TGTGCCAGCAGCGGGGGGACTAGCTACAATGAGCAGTTCTTC.

This sequence joins TRBV6-1 and TRBJ1-1; D perhaps matches TRBD1 (5 bases). CDR1 and CDR2 (germline): MNHNS, SASEGT. Trimming took 2 bases from V and 5 from J, leaving 12 bases between them. This CDR3 is 14 amino acids long. The CDR3 DNA sequence: TGTGCCAGCAGTGAAACCAACAGGCGGACTGAAGCTTTCTTT. Encoded protein: CASSETNRRTEAFF.

The CDR3 is CASSLNPVRGDTQYF. Here the CDR3 DNA reads TGTGCCAGCAGTTTAAATCCGGTAAGAGGAGATACGCAGTATTTT. V and J are TRBV28 and TRBJ2-3; D remains ambiguous. Germline values: CDR1 MDHEN, CDR2 SYDVKM. V lost 2 bases and J 5 bases, leaving 14 bases between the germline ends. The CDR3 has 15 amino acids.

The chain recombines TRBV5-1 with TRBJ2-3; 13 positions match TRBD2. This CDR3 spans 20 amino acids. V was pared by 0 bases and J by 0 bases, with 10 bases of the junction left unmatched. Germline V CDR1 and CDR2: SGHRS, YFSETQ. The CDR3 region is CASSLAGLAGDRSSTDTQYF. The CDR3, as DNA: TGCGCCAGCAGCTTGGCCGGACTAGCGGGGGACAGATCTAGCACAGATACGCAGTATTTT.

V and J are TRBV2 and TRBJ1-2, with D unresolved. This CDR3 region has 13 residues. Trimming removed 0 bases at V and 4 bases at J, with 6 bases between. Germline V gene lookup returns CDR1 SNHLY and CDR2 FYNNEI. The CDR3 DNA sequence: TGTGCCAGCAGTGAAGCGCGTAGCTATGGCTACACCTTC. It translates to CASSEARSYGYTF.

The rearrangement links TRBV30 to TRBJ1-1; D is uncertain. CDR3 length equals 13 residues. The germline CDR1 and CDR2 sequences are GTSNPN and SVGIG (reference sequence). Trimming cost V 4 bases and J 1 base, with 10 bases left between them. CDR3: CAWTMTGNTEAFF. The CDR3, as DNA: TGTGCCTGGACAATGACTGGGAACACTGAAGCTTTCTTT.

This rearrangement joins TRBV28 to TRBJ2-7; no clear D gene. Germline V gene data show CDR1 as MDHEN and CDR2 as SYDVKM. Trimming cost V 6 bases and J 1 base, with 7 bases left between them. The CDR3 contains 12 residues. Written as DNA, the CDR3 is TGTGCCAGCAGCCGAGAGTCCTACGAGCAGTACTTC. This sequence encodes CASSRESYEQYF.

The chain joins TRBV7-6 to TRBJ1-1; 9 bases map to TRBD1. CDR3 length equals 15 residues. The V gene's germline CDR1 is SGHVS and CDR2 FNYEAQ. Trimming removed 5 bases from V and 4 bases from J; junction bases left unmatched: 8. CDR3 DNA sequence: TGTGCCAGCAGCAACCGGGACAGGGCGGTCACTGAAGCTTTCTTT. Encoded protein: CASSNRDRAVTEAFF.

J is TRBJ1-5 and V is TRBV5-6; no clear D gene. V was cut by 2 bases and J by 0 bases, with 12 bases left in between. Per germline, CDR1 SGHDT and CDR2 YYEEEE. The CDR3 runs to 16 residues. The CDR3 DNA sequence: TGTGCCAGCAGCTTATTCCCGGGGAATAGCAATCAGCCCCAGCATTTT. The encoded protein is CASSLFPGNSNQPQHF.

V and J are TRBV19 and TRBJ2-1, with a weak D call TRBD2 (5 bases). The germline gives CDR1 LNHDA, CDR2 SQIVND (reference sequence). CDR3 length: 13 amino acids. Trimming removed 5 bases from V and 7 bases from J, with 12 bases in between. This CDR3 reads CASSPSAGNEQFF. The CDR3 DNA reads TGTGCCAGTAGTCCATCGGCGGGTAATGAGCAGTTCTTC.

V is TRBV2 and J is TRBJ1-4; 8 bases are shared with TRBD1. The CDR3 loop spans 12 amino acids. After removal of 8 bases from V and 6 bases from J, the junction contained 2 bases not matched to a gene. Germline assignment: CDR1 SNHLY and CDR2 FYNNEI. The CDR3 spells CASDRGYEKLFF. The CDR3 nucleotides are TGTGCCAGCGACAGGGGTTATGAAAAACTGTTTTTT.

The gene calls are TRBV6-6 and TRBJ2-7; the D gene is possibly TRBD1 (7 bases). V lost 8 bases to trimming and J lost 1 base, with 15 bases between them. The CDR3 has 14 residues. The germline gives CDR1 MNHNY, CDR2 SVGAGI (reference sequence). The CDR3 DNA reads as TGTGCCAGCCTGGGGCAGGGGGGTTCCTACGAGCAGTACTTC. Its protein product is CASLGQGGSYEQYF.

This chain links TRBV5-1 with TRBJ1-2; D perhaps matches TRBD1 (6 bases). Trimming shortened V by 5 bases and J by 2 bases, and 13 bases separated the two germline ends. This CDR3 is built from 14 residues. Germline CDR1 reads SGHRS; CDR2 reads YFSETQ. CDR3: CASSQGTSNYGYTF. As DNA, the CDR3 is TGCGCCAGCAGTCAGGGGACGTCAAACTATGGCTACACCTTC.

The J gene is TRBJ2-1, the V gene TRBV7-2, with 16 bases identical to TRBD2. Germline loops: CDR1 SGHTA, CDR2 FQGNSA. The V segment lost 6 bases and the J segment 5 bases; nucleotides outside the gene matches: 4. The length of the CDR3 is 16 residues. This CDR3 reads CASSGTSGRGNNEQFF. CDR3 nucleotides: TGTGCCAGCAGTGGGACTAGCGGGAGGGGTAACAATGAGCAGTTCTTC. Variable domain in full (rest from reference TRBV7-2 and TRBJ2-1): GAGVSQSPSNKVTEKGKDVELRCDPISGHTALYWYRQSLGQGLEFLIYFQGNSAPDKSGLPSDRFSAERTGGSVSTLTIQRTQQEDSAVYLCASSGTSGRGNNEQFFGPGTRLTVL.

CDR3 bases: TGTGCCAGCAGTACCGGGACTAGCGCCCAAGTTTCCTACGAGCAGTACTTC. It encodes CASSTGTSAQVSYEQYF. The rearrangement links TRBV28 to TRBJ2-7, with 10 bases fitting TRBD2. The CDR3 sequence is 17 residues long. With 5 bases clipped from V and 1 base from J, the junction kept 11 bases outside the gene matches. Germline V gene data show CDR1 as MDHEN and CDR2 as SYDVKM. Full variable domain (remainder filled in from reference TRBV28 and TRBJ2-7): DVKVTQSSRYLVKRTGEKVFLECVQDMDHENMFWYRQDPGLGLRLIYFSYDVKMKEKGDIPEGYSVSREKKERFSLILESASTNQTSMYLCASSTGTSAQVSYEQYFGPGTRLTVT.

Only one count was recorded for this clone. The chain uses TRBV9 and TRBJ1-4, with 9 bases lining up with TRBD1. J was trimmed by 12 bases and V by 4 bases; bases with no gene match: 7. The CDR3 loop spans 13 amino acids. Germline assignment: CDR1 SGDLS and CDR2 YYNGEE. The CDR3 loop reads CASSRDRDRELFF. DNA for the CDR3: TGTGCCAGCAGCCGAGACCGGGACAGGGAACTGTTTTTT.

This clone was counted a few times. The junction departs from germline at one end; a sequencing error may be responsible. The chain joins TRBV19 to TRBJ2-2; 7 bases agree with TRBD2. This CDR3 is 14 amino acids long. Germline CDR1 and CDR2: LNHDA and SQIVND (reference sequence). The CDR3: CASTGGINSGELFF. The CDR3 DNA follows: TGTGCCAGTACCGGGGGGATCAACAGCGGGGAGCTGTTTTTT.

The J gene is TRBJ2-7, the V gene TRBV6-5; TRBD1 matches at 7 bases. Germline assignment: CDR1 MNHEY and CDR2 SVGAGI. V shed 5 bases, J shed 9 bases, and the junction held 7 bases outside the gene matches. The length of the CDR3 is 12 residues. The CDR3 region has the DNA TGTGCCAGCAGTGAACAGGGGTCCGTGCAGTACTTC. Protein: CASSEQGSVQYF.

The V call is TRBV28, the J call TRBJ2-7, with 12 bases fitting TRBD1. Germline V gives CDR1 MDHEN, CDR2 SYDVKM. The J segment lost 2 bases and the V segment lost 5 bases, leaving 4 bases of the junction unmatched. The CDR3 covers 15 residues. CDR3 in amino acids: CASSAGTGGAYEQYF. The DNA of the CDR3 is TGTGCCAGCAGTGCCGGGACAGGGGGCGCCTACGAGCAGTACTTC.

The sample holds a few counts of this clone. J is TRBJ1-3 and V is TRBV5-5; maybe TRBD1 (5 bases). The CDR3 extends over 15 amino acids. The V end was cut by 0 bases, the J end by 0 bases, with 7 bases between. The germline V gene encodes CDR1 SGHKS and CDR2 YYEKEE (reference sequence). This CDR3 reads CASSLAGGSGNTIYF. The CDR3 DNA follows: TGTGCCAGCAGCTTGGCCGGGGGCTCTGGAAACACCATATATTTT.